This T cell receptor (beta chain) was observed in a study of blood T cell repertoires in COVID-19. About the study: Nucleic acid was either cDNA or gDNA, and it came from T cells, B-cell-depleted T cells, or PBMCs.

Germline CDR1 and CDR2: MNHEY and SVGAGI. V was pared by 2 bases and J by 0 bases, with 8 bases between. CDR3 length: 16 residues. Study processing details: The assay estimated nucleated cells by amplifying reference gene primers. The protocol was immunoSEQ multiplex PCR, while the TCRdb copy is restricted to in-frame clones and leaves out a portion. Clonal size and the V and J genes are those of that table, whereas D and trimming came from the DNA. Altogether about 40,000 clones are present, over 80% being singletons, with the ten largest covering 5% to 7%. Input material: peripheral blood. This clonotype originated in a man aged 50-60 years with active COVID-19. The chain links TRBV6-5 to TRBJ1-6; no reliable D call. DNA for the CDR3: TGTGCCAGCAGTTACGTGGGAGCCTCCTATAATTCACCCCTCCACTTT. Translated: CASSYVGASYNSPLHF.